This entry lists 26 T cell receptor beta chains sequenced from one sample in a study of monozygotic twins with inflammatory bowel disease. TCRdb re-called the 5' RACE reads; every CDR3 protein appears as one record, without DNA. With roughly 120,000 distinct CDR3 sequences in the sample, the ten largest clones hold about an eighth. The sequenced sample was blood. Receptor source: a human donor with ulcerative colitis or Crohn's disease, or a healthy co-twin of an affected twin (not recorded which).

The chain has TRBV12-3 or TRBV12-4 and TRBJ1-5; no DNA is available, so the TRBD1 call from TCRdb remains unchecked. The CDR3 runs 13 residues. The CDR3 sequence is CASRTGVNQPQHF.

The J gene is TRBJ1-4, the V gene TRBV15. The germline CDR1 and CDR2 sequences are LNHNV and YYDKDF (reference sequence). The CDR3 runs to 15 residues. The CDR3 sequence: CATSRDQGGNEKLFF.

The chain links TRBV28 to TRBJ1-4. CDR1 MDHEN and CDR2 SYDVKM come from the germline V gene. The CDR3 extends over 16 amino acids. CDR3 residues: CASMGLIRSTNEKLFF.

This clonotype is classed as medium-sized by frequency. The rearrangement links TRBV7-2 to TRBJ2-1; TCRdb's assignment of TRBD2 cannot be checked, as there is no DNA. CDR3 length: 18 residues. In germline, CDR1 is SGHTA, CDR2 FQGNSA. The CDR3 spells CASSPRDLQGLQYNEQFF.

The rearrangement links TRBV29-1 to TRBJ1-3; checking the TCRdb D call of TRBD1 is not possible without DNA. The CDR3 length is 13 residues. In germline, CDR1 is SQVTM, CDR2 ANQGSEA. The CDR3 spells CSVEGQGADTIYF.

The rearrangement uses TRBV20-1 and TRBJ2-3; with no DNA, the TCRdb D assignment of TRBD2 cannot be verified. The CDR3 totals 13 residues. In germline, CDR1 is DFQATT, CDR2 SNEGSKA (reference sequence). CDR3 sequence reads: CSAPGSGGDTQYF.

This chain joins TRBV7-2 and TRBJ2-1; TCRdb designates TRBD1, a call that cannot be tested without DNA. Per germline, CDR1 SGHTA and CDR2 FQGNSA. This CDR3 spans 14 amino acids. The CDR3 loop is CASSTGTAYNEQFF.

This chain joins TRBV7-2 and TRBJ1-1. Germline lookup yields CDR1 SGHTA and CDR2 FQGNSA. This CDR3 is built from 17 residues. CDR3 sequence reads: CASSFSPRGARNTEAFF.

The genes are TRBV5-6 and TRBJ1-4; as DNA is missing, the TRBD1 call by TCRdb cannot be tested. CDR3 size: 17 residues. CDR1 is SGHDT and CDR2 is YYEEEE in the germline V gene. CDR3 in amino acids: CASSLGGPRRGGEKLFF.

CDR3 protein: CASSVISGNTEAFF. The chain uses TRBV5-1 and TRBJ1-1. CDR3 length equals 14 residues. The germline V gene has CDR1 SGHRS and CDR2 YFSETQ.

CDR3: CASSLGPAADQHF. The chain is built from TRBV7-9 and TRBJ1-5. The V gene's germline CDR1 is SEHNR and CDR2 FQNEAQ (reference sequence). This CDR3 contains 13 residues. The whole variable domain, filled in from reference TRBV7-9 and TRBJ1-5, reads DTGVSQNPRHKITKRGQNVTFRCDPISEHNRLYWYRQTLGQGPEFLTYFQNEAQLEKSRLLSDRFSAERPKGSFSTLEIQRTEQGDSAMYLCASSLGPAADQHFGDGTRLSIL.

The chain has TRBV12-3 or TRBV12-4 and TRBJ1-6. The CDR3 has 18 residues. CDR3: CASSFGTLFLGVGSPLHF.

This chain connects TRBV18 to TRBJ2-1; no DNA is available, so the TRBD2 call from TCRdb remains unchecked. The CDR3 length is 16 residues. CDR1 is KGHSH, CDR2 LQKENI, per germline. The CDR3 loop is CASSPREGQLYNEQFF.

V usage is TRBV7-8 and J usage is TRBJ2-3; TCRdb lists TRBD1, though no DNA is available to test this call. Germline CDR1 and CDR2: SGHVS and FQNEAQ. CDR3 length: 16 amino acids. CDR3 protein: CASSLYGTGPTDTQYF. The variable domain in full, completed from reference TRBV7-8 and TRBJ2-3, reads GAGVSQSPRYKVAKRGQDVALRCDPISGHVSLFWYQQALGQGPEFLTYFQNEAQLDKSGLPSDRFFAERPEGSVSTLKIQRTQQEDSAVYLCASSLYGTGPTDTQYFGPGTRLTVL.

The chain carries TRBV12-3 or TRBV12-4 and TRBJ1-2. This CDR3 has 13 residues. This CDR3 reads CASSLGGEDGYTF.

The chain has TRBV4-2 and TRBJ2-7; TCRdb names TRBD1, which stays unverified in the absence of DNA. The CDR3 runs 15 residues. Germline V gives CDR1 LGHNA, CDR2 YNFKEQ. CDR3 protein: CASSQEGTGGYQQYF.

Here the CDR3 reads CASSSTTGEQETQYF. The chain joins TRBV5-1 to TRBJ2-5; TCRdb indicates TRBD1, and absent DNA this call remains unverified. Germline CDR1 is SGHRS and CDR2 is YFSETQ. The CDR3 is 15 amino acids.

V and J are TRBV5-1 and TRBJ2-7; TCRdb picks TRBD1, but there is no DNA to check that call. The germline CDR1 and CDR2 sequences are SGHRS and YFSETQ. There are 15 residues in the CDR3. CDR3 residues: CASSSLDRADYEQYF.

The chain recombines TRBV4-1 with TRBJ2-1; TCRdb proposes TRBD2, but this gene call is untestable without DNA. CDR1 MGHRA and CDR2 YSYEKL come from the germline V gene. This CDR3 has 16 residues. This chain's CDR3 is CASSQVRESSYNEQFF.

This chain connects TRBV29-1 to TRBJ2-5; TCRdb's D call, TRBD2, is unchecked because there is no DNA. The germline V gene has CDR1 SQVTM and CDR2 ANQGSEA. The CDR3 has 12 residues. CDR3 amino acids: CSVEWGVETQYF. Using reference TRBV29-1 and TRBJ2-5 for the parts outside the CDR3, the full variable domain is SAVISQKPSRDICQRGTSLTIQCQVDSQVTMMFWYRQQPGQSLTLIATANQGSEATYESGFVIDKFPISRPNLTFSTLTVSNMSPEDSSIYLCSVEWGVETQYFGPGTRLLVL.

This chain joins TRBV5-6 and TRBJ2-7; there is no DNA to check the TCRdb D call of TRBD1. The CDR3 is 15 residues long. Looked up from germline, CDR1 is SGHDT and CDR2 is YYEEEE. CDR3 sequence reads: CASSLVGGSSYEQYF.

The chain carries TRBV29-1 and TRBJ2-1; the D gene TCRdb calls, TRBD2, cannot be checked with no DNA. The germline V gene has CDR1 SQVTM and CDR2 ANQGSEA. CDR3 length: 14 residues. CDR3 sequence reads: CSVVSSGVFNEQFF.

This chain joins TRBV7-9 and TRBJ1-1. There are 14 residues in the CDR3. CDR1 is SEHNR and CDR2 is FQNEAQ in the germline V gene (reference sequence). CDR3 in amino acids: CASSLGRSNTEAFF.

This chain connects TRBV6-1 to TRBJ2-5; TCRdb gives TRBD1 as the D gene, but with no DNA this cannot be confirmed. Per germline, CDR1 MNHNS and CDR2 SASEGT. The CDR3 sequence is 15 residues long. The CDR3 region is CASSEYRGSQETQYF.

The chain links TRBV12-3 or TRBV12-4 to TRBJ1-4; the D call of TRBD1 rests on TCRdb alone, since no DNA is present to check it. The CDR3 is made up of 17 amino acids. The CDR3 here is CASSLALDVSVVEKLFF.

V usage is TRBV6-5 and J usage is TRBJ2-3; as DNA is missing, the TRBD1 call by TCRdb cannot be tested. The CDR3 totals 18 residues. CDR1 and CDR2 from the germline V gene are MNHEY and SVGAGI. The CDR3 is CASSSLKKGYTHPDTQYF.